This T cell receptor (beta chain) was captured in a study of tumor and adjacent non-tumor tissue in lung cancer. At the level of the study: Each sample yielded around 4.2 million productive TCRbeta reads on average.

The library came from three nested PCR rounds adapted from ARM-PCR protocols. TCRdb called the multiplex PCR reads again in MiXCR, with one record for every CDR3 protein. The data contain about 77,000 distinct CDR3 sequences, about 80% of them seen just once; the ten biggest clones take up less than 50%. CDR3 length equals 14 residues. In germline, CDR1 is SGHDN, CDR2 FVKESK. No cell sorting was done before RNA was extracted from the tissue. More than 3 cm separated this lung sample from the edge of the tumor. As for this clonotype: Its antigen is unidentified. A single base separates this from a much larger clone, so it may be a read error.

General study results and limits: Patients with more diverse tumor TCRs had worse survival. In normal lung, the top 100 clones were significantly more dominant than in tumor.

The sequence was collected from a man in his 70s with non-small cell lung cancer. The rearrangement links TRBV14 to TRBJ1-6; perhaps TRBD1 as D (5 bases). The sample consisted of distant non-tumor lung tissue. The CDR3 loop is CASTQDRGISPLHF. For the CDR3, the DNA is TGTGCCAGCACCCAAGATCGGGGGATATCACCCCTCCACTTT.